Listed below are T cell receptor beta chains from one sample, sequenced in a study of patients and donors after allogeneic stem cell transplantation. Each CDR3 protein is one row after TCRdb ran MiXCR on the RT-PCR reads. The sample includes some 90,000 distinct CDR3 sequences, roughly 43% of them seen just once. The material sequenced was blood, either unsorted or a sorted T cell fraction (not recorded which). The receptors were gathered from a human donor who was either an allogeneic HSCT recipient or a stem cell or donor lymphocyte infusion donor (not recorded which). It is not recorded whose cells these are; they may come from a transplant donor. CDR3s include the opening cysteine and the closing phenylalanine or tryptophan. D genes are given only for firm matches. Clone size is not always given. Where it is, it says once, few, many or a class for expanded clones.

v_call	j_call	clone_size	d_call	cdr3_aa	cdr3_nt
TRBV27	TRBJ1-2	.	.	CASSMKGLGVNYGYTF	TGTGCCAGCAGCATGAAAGGGCTCGGTGTCAACTATGGCTACACCTTC
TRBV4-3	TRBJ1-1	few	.	CASSQGATGNTEAFF	TGCGCCAGCAGCCAAGGGGCTACAGGGAACACTGAAGCTTTCTTT
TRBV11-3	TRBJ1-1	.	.	CASSLDAGTEAFF	TGTGCCAGCAGCTTAGATGCGGGAACTGAAGCTTTCTTT
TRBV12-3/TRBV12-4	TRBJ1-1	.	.	CASSPSGNTEAFF	TGTGCCAGCAGCCCATCGGGGAACACTGAAGCTTTCTTT
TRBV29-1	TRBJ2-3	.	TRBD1	CSVGGQVRTDTQYF	TGCAGCGTTGGCGGACAGGTTCGCACAGATACGCAGTATTTT
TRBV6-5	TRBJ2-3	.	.	CASSFSGKPDTQYF	TGTGCCAGCAGTTTCTCAGGGAAGCCAGATACGCAGTATTTT
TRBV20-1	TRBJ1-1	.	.	CSARDGNTEAFF	TGCAGTGCTAGGGACGGGAACACTGAAGCTTTCTTT
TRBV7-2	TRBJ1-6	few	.	CASSVQAPPNSPLHF	TGTGCCAGCAGCGTACAGGCGCCACCAAATTCACCCCTCCACTTT
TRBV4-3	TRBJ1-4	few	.	CASSQDGPRVSNEKLFF	TGCGCCAGCAGCCAAGATGGCCCCAGGGTCTCTAATGAAAAACTGTTTTTT
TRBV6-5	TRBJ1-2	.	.	CASSSGLGRGYTF	TGTGCCAGCAGTTCGGGGTTAGGGAGAGGCTACACCTTC
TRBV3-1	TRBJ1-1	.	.	CASSSTSGLRGEAFF	TGTGCCAGCAGCTCAACATCAGGGCTGAGGGGTGAAGCTTTCTTT
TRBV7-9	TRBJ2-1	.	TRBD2	CASSLLGLAEEQFF	TGTGCCAGCAGCTTATTAGGACTAGCGGAAGAGCAGTTCTTC
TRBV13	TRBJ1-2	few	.	CASSLSVNYGYTF	TGTGCCAGCAGCTTATCGGTTAACTATGGCTACACCTTC
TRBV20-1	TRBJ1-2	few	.	CSASRTVNYGYTF	TGCAGTGCTAGTAGGACAGTAAACTATGGCTACACCTTC
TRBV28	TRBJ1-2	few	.	CASREQGNYGYTF	TGTGCCAGCAGAGAACAGGGAAACTATGGCTACACCTTC
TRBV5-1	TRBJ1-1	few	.	CASSLMDGTEAFF	TGCGCCAGCAGCTTGATGGATGGCACTGAAGCTTTCTTT
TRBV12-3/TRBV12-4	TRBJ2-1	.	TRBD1	CASGQAGQGHEQFF	TGTGCCAGCGGTCAAGCGGGACAGGGTCATGAGCAGTTCTTC
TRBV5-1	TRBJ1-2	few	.	CASSRLWGTVYGYTF	TGCGCCAGCAGCCGCCTCTGGGGAACTGTCTATGGCTACACCTTC
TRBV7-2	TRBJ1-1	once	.	CASSLVIGGTEAFF	TGTGCCAGCAGCTTAGTAATAGGCGGAACTGAAGCTTTCTTT
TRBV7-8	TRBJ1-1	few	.	CASSLEGAEAFF	TGTGCCAGCAGCTTAGAAGGGGCAGAAGCTTTCTTT
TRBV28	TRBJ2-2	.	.	CASSLFLLAGELFF	TGTGCCAGCAGTTTATTTTTACTAGCTGGGGAGCTGTTTTTT
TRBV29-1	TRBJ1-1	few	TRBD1	CSVTGQVDTEAFF	TGCAGCGTGACGGGACAGGTGGACACTGAAGCTTTCTTT
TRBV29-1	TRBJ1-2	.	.	CSVGGDYGYTF	TGCAGCGTAGGGGGGGACTATGGCTACACCTTC
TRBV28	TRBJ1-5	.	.	CASSLVGYQPQHF	TGTGCCAGCAGTTTAGTAGGATATCAGCCCCAGCATTTT
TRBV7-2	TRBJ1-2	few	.	CASSPLANYGYTF	TGTGCCAGCAGCCCCCTTGCTAACTATGGCTACACCTTC
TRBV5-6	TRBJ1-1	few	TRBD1	CASSRGTGGIAEAFF	TGTGCCAGCAGCCGGGGGACAGGGGGCATAGCTGAAGCTTTCTTT
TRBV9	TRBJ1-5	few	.	CASSVGGTSNQPQHF	TGTGCCAGCAGCGTAGGGGGAACTAGTAATCAGCCCCAGCATTTT
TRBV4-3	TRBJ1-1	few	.	CASSRGRMNTEAFF	TGCGCCAGCAGCCGTGGACGGATGAACACTGAAGCTTTCTTT
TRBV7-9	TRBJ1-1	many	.	CASSWSEGNTEAFF	TGTGCCAGCAGTTGGTCGGAGGGGAACACTGAAGCTTTCTTT
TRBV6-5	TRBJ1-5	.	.	CASSYGSNQPQHF	TGTGCCAGCAGTTACGGTAGCAATCAGCCCCAGCATTTT
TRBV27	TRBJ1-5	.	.	CASSLGGERDQPQHF	TGTGCCAGCAGTTTAGGTGGGGAACGGGATCAGCCCCAGCATTTT
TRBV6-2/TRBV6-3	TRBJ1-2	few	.	CASSYSAENYGYTF	TGTGCCAGCAGTTACTCCGCAGAAAACTATGGCTACACCTTC
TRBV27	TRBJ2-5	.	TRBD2	CASSLSGGIQETQYF	TGTGCCAGCAGTTTATCGGGGGGGATCCAAGAGACCCAGTACTTC
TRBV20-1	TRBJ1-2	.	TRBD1	CSASPPDRGLLNGYTF	TGCAGTGCTAGCCCCCCGGACAGGGGATTGCTTAATGGCTACACCTTC